Listed here are 21 T cell receptor beta chains from one sample, sequenced in a study of read filtering for tumor transcriptome and immune sequencing. From roughly 390 ng of RNA, a library with molecular barcoded alpha/delta and beta/gamma adaptors was made. TCRdb called the reads again in MiXCR, with one record for every CDR3 protein. Of 75,000 to 95,000 distinct CDR3 sequences in the sample, about 22% were seen once. The source material was a population of CD138-negative cells sorted from bone marrow. The receptor source for this set is a donor at least 40 years old with multiple myeloma.

This clonotype occurred many times. The CDR3 sequence is CASSGGLNTEAFF. CDR3 coding DNA: TGTGCCAGCAGCGGGGGTCTGAACACTGAAGCTTTCTTT. The chain joins TRBV7-3 to TRBJ1-1; the D gene is possibly TRBD1 (5 bases). CDR1 is SGHTA, CDR2 FQGTGA, per germline. Trimming left V 5 bases short and J 0 bases short, with 7 bases between. The CDR3 consists of 13 residues.

V gene TRBV9 combines with J gene TRBJ2-2; TRBD2 might be the D (5 bases). The CDR3 covers 13 residues. The germline CDR1 and CDR2 sequences are SGDLS and YYNGEE. Trimming left V 3 bases short and J 6 bases short, with 9 bases between. CDR3: CASSAAEAGELFF. The CDR3 bases are TGTGCCAGCAGCGCAGCGGAAGCCGGGGAGCTGTTTTTT.

This clonotype was seen many times. J is TRBJ2-5 and V is TRBV20-1; the match to TRBD1 covers 9 bases. The CDR3 totals 16 residues. Germline CDR1 is DFQATT and CDR2 is SNEGSKA (reference sequence). The J segment lost 0 bases and the V segment lost 3 bases, leaving 8 bases of the junction unmatched. CDR3: CSARGDRAFYQETQYF. The CDR3 region has the DNA TGCAGTGCTAGGGGGGACAGGGCGTTTTACCAAGAGACCCAGTACTTC.

With respect to this clonotype: A much more abundant neighbour one base away suggests this may be a read error. This rearrangement joins TRBV18 to TRBJ1-4; no clear D gene. The V gene's germline CDR1 is KGHSH and CDR2 LQKENI. CDR3 size: 14 residues. CDR3 coding DNA: TGTGCCAGCTCACCTTCCTGGCCAAATGGAAAACTGTTTTTT. Translation: CASSPSWPNGKLFF.

This clonotype was observed many times. This rearrangement joins TRBV7-9 to TRBJ2-4, with D tentatively TRBD2 (6 bases). CDR3 length equals 16 residues. The germline V gene encodes CDR1 SEHNR and CDR2 FQNEAQ (reference sequence). The V and J ends lost 5 bases and 1 base respectively, with 15 bases between them. CDR3 amino acids: CASSTMGGLAKNIQYF. CDR3 nucleotides: TGTGCCAGCAGCACGATGGGGGGTTTGGCCAAAAACATTCAGTACTTC.

This rearrangement joins TRBV19 to TRBJ1-5; D is unclear. The CDR3 spans 12 residues. Germline V gene sequence: CDR1 LNHDA, CDR2 SQIVND (reference sequence). V lost 3 bases and J 4 bases, leaving 4 bases between the germline ends. The CDR3 loop reads CASSMGNQPQHF. CDR3 in DNA: TGTGCCAGTAGTATGGGGAATCAGCCCCAGCATTTT.

The rearrangement links TRBV5-4 to TRBJ2-2; possible D gene TRBD2, 6 bases. The V end lost 2 bases, the J end lost 1 base, and 12 bases lay between the germline ends. Germline CDR1 SGHNT, CDR2 YYREEE (reference sequence). The CDR3 length is 16 residues. CDR3 nucleotides: TGTGCCAGCAGCTTCGGACGGAGGGAGAACACCGGGGAGCTGTTTTTT. Protein sequence: CASSFGRRENTGELFF.

This clonotype was seen repeatedly, ten times or more. The V and J genes are TRBV7-2 and TRBJ2-1, with 7 bases fitting TRBD2. The CDR3 extends over 15 amino acids. Trimming took 5 bases from V and 0 from J; bases not matched to a gene: 4. CDR1 is SGHTA, CDR2 FQGNSA, per germline. The CDR3 DNA sequence: TGTGCCAGCAGCAGGGACTACAGCTCCTACAATGAGCAGTTCTTC. This translates into CASSRDYSSYNEQFF.

This clonotype came up many times. The chain has TRBV28 and TRBJ1-4; no reliable D call. This CDR3 has 12 amino acids. Germline V gene data show CDR1 as MDHEN and CDR2 as SYDVKM. V lost 8 bases and J lost 5, with 9 bases in between. The CDR3 region is CASQTGNEKLFF. In DNA, the CDR3 is TGTGCCAGCCAGACGGGGAATGAAAAACTGTTTTTT.

The chain couples TRBV14 to TRBJ1-1, with 8 nucleotides matching TRBD1. The V gene's germline CDR1 is SGHDN and CDR2 FVKESK. Trimming removed 0 bases from V and 1 base from J; junction bases left unmatched: 10. The CDR3 covers 18 residues. The CDR3 DNA follows: TGTGCCAGCAGCCAAGAGGGGGCTGCAGACAGGGGGAACACTGAAGCTTTCTTT. It encodes CASSQEGAADRGNTEAFF.

Concerning this clonotype: This may come from a read error, since a much larger clone is one base off. The chain joins TRBV28 to TRBJ2-2; the D gene is possibly TRBD2 (5 bases). Germline V gives CDR1 MDHEN, CDR2 SYDVKM. There are 13 residues in the CDR3. In DNA, the CDR3 is TGTGCCAGCTTCCTGTCGAACACCGGGGAGCTGTCTTTT. Protein sequence: CASFLSNTGELSF.

In its sample, this clonotype was seen many times. The chain recombines TRBV7-2 with TRBJ1-2, with 8 bases fitting TRBD1. The CDR3 has 15 amino acids. Losses at the gene ends were 2 bases for V and 9 bases for J; bases not matched to a gene: 11. Germline V gene sequence: CDR1 SGHTA, CDR2 FQGNSA. CDR3 in DNA: TGTGCCAGCAGCTTACAGGGGGCAGGGATCTCACGCTACACCTTC. This sequence encodes CASSLQGAGISRYTF.

This clonotype has at least ten counts. The rearrangement joins TRBV4-1 to TRBJ2-2; 9 nucleotides agree with TRBD1. The germline V gene encodes CDR1 MGHRA and CDR2 YSYEKL. Unmatched junction bases numbered 5, after V lost 2 bases and J lost 7 bases. The CDR3 loop spans 15 amino acids. CDR3 in amino acids: CASSQIQGAGGELFF. The CDR3 bases are TGCGCCAGCAGCCAAATACAGGGGGCAGGCGGGGAGCTGTTTTTT.

In its sample, this clonotype was seen many times. The chain has TRBV24-1 and TRBJ2-3, with TRBD1 as a possible D gene (6 bases). This CDR3 spans 14 amino acids. The germline V and J ends were trimmed by 5 bases and 3 bases, with 11 bases remaining between them. Germline CDR1 and CDR2: KGHDR and SFDVKD. The DNA for the CDR3 is TGTGCCACCAGTGTCCAGGGGAGAACAGATACGCAGTATTTT. Its translation is CATSVQGRTDTQYF.

This clonotype was seen repeatedly, ten times or more. The chain joins TRBV5-4 to TRBJ2-1; maybe TRBD2 (5 bases). The CDR3 length is 14 residues. Germline V gives CDR1 SGHNT, CDR2 YYREEE (reference sequence). Trimming took off 3 bases at V and 5 bases at J, with 12 bases between the two ends. CDR3 in DNA: TGTGCCAGCAGCTCTCCGGACTTCAACAATGAGCAGTTCTTC. The encoded protein is CASSSPDFNNEQFF. Full variable domain (outside the CDR3, taken from reference TRBV5-4 and TRBJ2-1): ETGVTQSPTHLIKTRGQQVTLRCSSQSGHNTVSWYQQALGQGPQFIFQYYREEENGRGNFPPRFSGLQFPNYSSELNVNALELDDSALYLCASSSPDFNNEQFFGPGTRLTVL.

Turning to this clonotype: This may be a read error: a much more frequent sequence differs by one nucleotide. This chain joins TRBV20-1 and TRBJ1-6; possibly TRBD1 for D (5 bases). This CDR3 comprises 12 residues. Germline V CDR1 and CDR2: DFQATT, SNEGSKA (reference sequence). The CDR3 DNA sequence: TGCAGTGTGAGGGGCCGGAATTCACCCCTCTACTTT. It encodes CSVRGRNSPLYF.

In the case of this clonotype: Since a much larger clone is just one base distant, this may be a read error. The chain links TRBV29-1 to TRBJ2-3, with D maybe TRBD2 (6 bases). Germline values: CDR1 SQVTM, CDR2 ANQGSEA. The CDR3 sequence is 15 residues long. Trimming stripped 4 bases from V and 0 bases from J, with 14 bases between. Here the CDR3 DNA reads TGCAGCGTTGGCATGCGGGGAACTAGCACAGATACGCAGTATTTT. Protein product: CSVGMRGTSTDTQYF.

This clonotype was found many times. CDR3: CASSPGTDNQPQHF. DNA for the CDR3: TGTGCCAGCAGTCCCGGGACAGACAATCAGCCCCAGCATTTT. The chain has TRBV12-3 or TRBV12-4 and TRBJ1-5, with 7 nucleotides matching TRBD1. The CDR3 loop spans 14 amino acids. Trimming removed 5 bases from V and 3 bases from J; junction bases left unmatched: 4.

This clonotype was seen at least ten times. The V and J genes are TRBV3-1 and TRBJ1-5; D uncertain. Germline lookup yields CDR1 LGHDT and CDR2 YNNKEL (reference sequence). This CDR3 spans 12 amino acids. Between the trimmed V and J ends, which lost 3 bases and 4 bases, there was a span of 4 bases. CDR3 protein: CASSQDNQPQHF. DNA of the CDR3: TGTGCCAGCAGCCAGGATAATCAGCCCCAGCATTTT.

In this sample, this clonotype turned up many times. This chain links TRBV2 with TRBJ2-3; TRBD2 matches 10 bases. This CDR3 comprises 16 residues. The trim removed 0 bases at V and 13 bases at J, leaving 13 bases unmatched. Germline V gene data show CDR1 as SNHLY and CDR2 as FYNNEI. CDR3 sequence: CASSEALGLAGAPKYF. DNA of the CDR3: TGTGCCAGCAGTGAAGCGCTTGGGCTAGCGGGGGCCCCTAAGTATTTT.

Many counts were recorded for this clonotype. DNA of the CDR3: TGTGCCAGCCGGACTCCCCACGAGCAGTACTTC. This gives the protein CASRTPHEQYF. This sequence joins TRBV28 and TRBJ2-7, with TRBD2 as a possible D gene (5 bases). The CDR3 is 11 amino acids. Trimming took off 8 bases at V and 5 bases at J, with 10 bases between the two ends. Germline-derived CDR1 and CDR2 are MDHEN and SYDVKM.